This record concerns one T cell receptor beta chain sequence. This entry belongs to a study of shared clonotypes between healthy human individuals. V gave up 1 base and J gave up 3 bases, with 13 bases separating them. The CDR3 consists of 15 residues. Germline CDR1 LGHNA, CDR2 YNFKEQ. Assay execution took place at the deep level. The genomic DNA of each subset was split evenly across several immunoSEQ plates. Sequencing was performed on unsorted PBMC DNA using ten immunoSEQ deep assay plates. Repertoires were generated with immunoSEQ multiplex PCR, while TCRdb's copy carries only in-frame clones and drops some. In the table there are about 520,000 clones, 78% of which are singletons.

The source is a middle-aged woman in good health. Some clones in this sample may be carry-over from other donors' samples. This sequence joins TRBV4-2 and TRBJ2-7; the D gene is possibly TRBD2 (6 bases). The sequenced sample was PBMCs. The CDR3 protein is CASSQGTDGSYEQYF. CDR3 bases: TGTGCCAGCAGCCAAGGGACGGACGGGAGCTACGAGCAGTACTTC.